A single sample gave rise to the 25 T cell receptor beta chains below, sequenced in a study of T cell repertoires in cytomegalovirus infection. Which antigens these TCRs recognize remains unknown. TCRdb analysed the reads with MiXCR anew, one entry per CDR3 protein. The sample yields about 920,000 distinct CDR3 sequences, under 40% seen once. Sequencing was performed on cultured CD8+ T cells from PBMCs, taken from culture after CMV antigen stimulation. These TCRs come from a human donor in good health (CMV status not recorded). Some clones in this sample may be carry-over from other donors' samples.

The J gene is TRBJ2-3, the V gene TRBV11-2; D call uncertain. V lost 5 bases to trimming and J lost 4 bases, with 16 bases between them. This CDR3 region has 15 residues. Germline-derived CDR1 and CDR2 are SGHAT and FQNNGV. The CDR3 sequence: CASSDLGRFADTQYF. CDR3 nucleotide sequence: TGTGCCAGCAGCGATTTGGGTAGATTCGCAGATACGCAGTATTTT.

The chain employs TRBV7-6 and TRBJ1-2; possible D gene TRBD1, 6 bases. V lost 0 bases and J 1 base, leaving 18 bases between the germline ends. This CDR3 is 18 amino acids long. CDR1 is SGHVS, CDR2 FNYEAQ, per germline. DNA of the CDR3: TGTGCCAGCAGCTTAGCCCTATACCCGACGGACAGTAACTATGGCTACACCTTC. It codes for CASSLALYPTDSNYGYTF.

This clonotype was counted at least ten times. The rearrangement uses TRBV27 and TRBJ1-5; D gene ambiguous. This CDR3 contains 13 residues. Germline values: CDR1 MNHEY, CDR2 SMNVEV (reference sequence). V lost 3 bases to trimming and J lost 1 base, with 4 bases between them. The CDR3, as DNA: TGTGCCAGCAGTTTGATGAGCAATCAGCCCCAGCATTTT. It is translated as CASSLMSNQPQHF.

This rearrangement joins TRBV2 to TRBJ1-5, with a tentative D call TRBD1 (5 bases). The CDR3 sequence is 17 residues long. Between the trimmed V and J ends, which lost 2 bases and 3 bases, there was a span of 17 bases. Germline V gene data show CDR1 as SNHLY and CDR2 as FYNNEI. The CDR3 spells CASSERGPPTTNQPQHF. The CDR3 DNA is TGTGCCAGCAGTGAACGGGGCCCCCCTACTACCAATCAGCCCCAGCATTTT.

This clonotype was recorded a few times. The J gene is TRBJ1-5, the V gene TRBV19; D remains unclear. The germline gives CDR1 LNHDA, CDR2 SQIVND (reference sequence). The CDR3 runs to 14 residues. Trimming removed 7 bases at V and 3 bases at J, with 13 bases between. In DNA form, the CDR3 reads TGTGCCAGTAATGCCCATTCTTACAATCAGCCCCAGCATTTT. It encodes CASNAHSYNQPQHF.

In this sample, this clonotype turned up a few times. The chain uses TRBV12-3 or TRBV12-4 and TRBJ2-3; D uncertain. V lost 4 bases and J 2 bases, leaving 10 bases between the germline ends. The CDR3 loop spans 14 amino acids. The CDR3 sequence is CASSSRVATDTQYF. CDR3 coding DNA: TGTGCCAGCAGTTCAAGGGTGGCCACAGATACGCAGTATTTT.

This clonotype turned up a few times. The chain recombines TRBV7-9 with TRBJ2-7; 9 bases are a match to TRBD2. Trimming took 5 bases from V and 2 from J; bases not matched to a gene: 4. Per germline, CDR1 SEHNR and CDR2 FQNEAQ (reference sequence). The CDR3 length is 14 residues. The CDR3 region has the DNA TGTGCCAGCAGCCCCGCGGGGGGGACCTACGAGCAGTACTTC. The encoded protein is CASSPAGGTYEQYF.

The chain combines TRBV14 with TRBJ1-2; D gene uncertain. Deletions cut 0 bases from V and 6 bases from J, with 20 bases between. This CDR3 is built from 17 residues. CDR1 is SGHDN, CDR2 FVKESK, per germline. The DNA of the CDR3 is TGTGCCAGCAGCCAAGATGCAGGTAGTACCCTAACGGATGGCTACACCTTC. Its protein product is CASSQDAGSTLTDGYTF.

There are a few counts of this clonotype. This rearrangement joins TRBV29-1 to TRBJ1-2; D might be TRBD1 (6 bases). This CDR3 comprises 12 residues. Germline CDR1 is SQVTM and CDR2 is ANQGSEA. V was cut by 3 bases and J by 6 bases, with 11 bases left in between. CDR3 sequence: CSVDPGANGYTF. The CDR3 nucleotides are TGCAGCGTTGATCCGGGGGCAAATGGCTACACCTTC.

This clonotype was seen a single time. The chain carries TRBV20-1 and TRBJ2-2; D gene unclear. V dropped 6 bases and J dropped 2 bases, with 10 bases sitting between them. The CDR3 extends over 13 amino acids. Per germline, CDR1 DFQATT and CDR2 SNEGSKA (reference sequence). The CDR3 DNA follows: TGCAGTGCACTTCAAAAAAACACCGGGGAGCTGTTTTTT. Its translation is CSALQKNTGELFF.

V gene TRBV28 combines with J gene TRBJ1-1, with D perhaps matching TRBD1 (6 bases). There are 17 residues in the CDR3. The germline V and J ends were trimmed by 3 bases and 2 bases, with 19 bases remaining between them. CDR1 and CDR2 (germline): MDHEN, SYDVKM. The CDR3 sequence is CASSFSRGPYLNTEAFF. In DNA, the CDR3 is TGTGCCAGCAGTTTCTCCAGGGGCCCATACCTAAACACTGAAGCTTTCTTT.

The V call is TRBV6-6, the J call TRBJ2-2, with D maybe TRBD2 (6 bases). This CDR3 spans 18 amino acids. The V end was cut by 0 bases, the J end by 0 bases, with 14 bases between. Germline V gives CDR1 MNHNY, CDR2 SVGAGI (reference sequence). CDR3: CASSYSKTSAANTGELFF. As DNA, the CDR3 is TGTGCCAGCAGTTACTCGAAGACTAGTGCGGCGAACACCGGGGAGCTGTTTTTT.

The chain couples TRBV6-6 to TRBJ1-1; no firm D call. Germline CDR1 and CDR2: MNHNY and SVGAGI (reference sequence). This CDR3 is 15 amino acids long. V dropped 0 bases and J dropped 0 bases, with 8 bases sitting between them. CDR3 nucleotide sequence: TGTGCCAGCAGTTACTCATCGCTAATGAACACTGAAGCTTTCTTT. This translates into CASSYSSLMNTEAFF.

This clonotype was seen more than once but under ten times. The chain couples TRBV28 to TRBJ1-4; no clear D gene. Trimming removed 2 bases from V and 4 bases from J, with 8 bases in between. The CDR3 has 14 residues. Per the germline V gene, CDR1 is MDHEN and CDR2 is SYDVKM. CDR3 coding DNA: TGTGCCAGCAGTTTAACCGCGTATAATGAAAAACTGTTTTTT. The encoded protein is CASSLTAYNEKLFF. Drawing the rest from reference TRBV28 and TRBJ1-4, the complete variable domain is DVKVTQSSRYLVKRTGEKVFLECVQDMDHENMFWYRQDPGLGLRLIYFSYDVKMKEKGDIPEGYSVSREKKERFSLILESASTNQTSMYLCASSLTAYNEKLFFGSGTQLSVL.

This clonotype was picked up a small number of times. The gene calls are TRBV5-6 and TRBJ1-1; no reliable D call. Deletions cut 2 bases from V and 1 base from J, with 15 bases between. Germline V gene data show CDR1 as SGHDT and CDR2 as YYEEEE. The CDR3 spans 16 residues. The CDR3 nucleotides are TGTGCCAGCAGCTTCCCAGTACCGAAAGAGAACACTGAAGCTTTCTTT. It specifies CASSFPVPKENTEAFF.

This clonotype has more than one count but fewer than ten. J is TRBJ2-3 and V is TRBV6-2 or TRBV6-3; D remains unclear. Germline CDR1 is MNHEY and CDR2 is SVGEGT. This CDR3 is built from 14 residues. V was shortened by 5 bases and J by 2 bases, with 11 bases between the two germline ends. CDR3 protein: CASSLQRATDTQYF. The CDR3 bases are TGTGCCAGCAGTCTTCAAAGGGCCACAGATACGCAGTATTTT.

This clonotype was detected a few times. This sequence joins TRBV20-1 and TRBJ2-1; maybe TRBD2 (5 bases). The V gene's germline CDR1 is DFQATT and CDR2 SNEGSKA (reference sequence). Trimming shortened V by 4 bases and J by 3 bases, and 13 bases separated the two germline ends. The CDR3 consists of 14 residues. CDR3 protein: CSATQEVIYNEQFF. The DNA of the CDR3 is TGCAGTGCTACCCAGGAGGTCATCTACAATGAGCAGTTCTTC.

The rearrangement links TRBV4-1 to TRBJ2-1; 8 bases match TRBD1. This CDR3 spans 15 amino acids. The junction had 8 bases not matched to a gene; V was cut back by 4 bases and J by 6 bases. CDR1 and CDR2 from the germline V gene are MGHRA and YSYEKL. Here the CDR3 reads CASSRAVTGVNEQFF. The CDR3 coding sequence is TGCGCCAGCAGCCGAGCCGTGACAGGGGTCAATGAGCAGTTCTTC.

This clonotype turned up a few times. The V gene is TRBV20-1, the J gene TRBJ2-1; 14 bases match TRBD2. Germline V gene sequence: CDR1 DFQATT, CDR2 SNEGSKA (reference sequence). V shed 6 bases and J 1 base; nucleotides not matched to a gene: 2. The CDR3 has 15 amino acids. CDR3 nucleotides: TGCAGTGCCAGGACTAGCGGGGGGTCCTACAATGAGCAGTTCTTC. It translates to CSARTSGGSYNEQFF.

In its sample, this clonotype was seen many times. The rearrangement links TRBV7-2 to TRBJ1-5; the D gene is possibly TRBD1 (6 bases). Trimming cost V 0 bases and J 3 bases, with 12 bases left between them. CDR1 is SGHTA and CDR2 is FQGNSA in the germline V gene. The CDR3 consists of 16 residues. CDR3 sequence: CASSLALSGVNQPQHF. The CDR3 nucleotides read TGTGCCAGCAGCTTAGCGCTGTCAGGGGTCAATCAGCCCCAGCATTTT.

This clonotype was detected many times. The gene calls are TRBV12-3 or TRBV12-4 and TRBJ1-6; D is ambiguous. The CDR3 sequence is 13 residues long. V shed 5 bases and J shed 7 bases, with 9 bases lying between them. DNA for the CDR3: TGTGCCAGCAGTGAGTCGGGGAATTCACCCCTCCACTTT. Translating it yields CASSESGNSPLHF.

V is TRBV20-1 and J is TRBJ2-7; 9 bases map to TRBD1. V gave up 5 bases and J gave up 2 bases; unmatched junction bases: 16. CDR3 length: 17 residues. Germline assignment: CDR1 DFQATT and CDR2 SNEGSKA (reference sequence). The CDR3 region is CSAYPPQGQGTPYEQYV. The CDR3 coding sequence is TGCAGTGCTTATCCACCCCAGGGACAGGGAACTCCCTACGAGCAGTACGTC.

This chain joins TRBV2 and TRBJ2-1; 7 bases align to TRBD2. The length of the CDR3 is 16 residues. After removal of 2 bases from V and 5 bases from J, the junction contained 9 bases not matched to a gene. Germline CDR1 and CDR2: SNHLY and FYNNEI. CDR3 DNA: TGTGCCAGCAGTGAAATAGCGGGCCGGACCGACAATGAGCAGTTCTTC. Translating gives CASSEIAGRTDNEQFF.

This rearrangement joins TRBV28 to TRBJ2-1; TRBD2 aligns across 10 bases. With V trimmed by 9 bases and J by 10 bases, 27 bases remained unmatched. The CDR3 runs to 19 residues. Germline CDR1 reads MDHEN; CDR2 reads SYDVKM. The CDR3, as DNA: TGTGCCAGTAATTCCCGACGGGCTGTACTAGCGGGGCCCCCTGGGGAGCAGTTCTTC. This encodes CASNSRRAVLAGPPGEQFF.

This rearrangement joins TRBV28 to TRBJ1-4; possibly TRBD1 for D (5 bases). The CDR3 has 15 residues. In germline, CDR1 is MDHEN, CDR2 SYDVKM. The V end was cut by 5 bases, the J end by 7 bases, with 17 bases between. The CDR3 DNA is TGTGCCAGCAGTCCAGGACAAACGGAGGGTGAAAAACTGTTTTTT. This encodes CASSPGQTEGEKLFF.